The present TCR beta chain was sequenced within a study of cytomegalovirus exposure and HLA in healthy donors. Study-wide context: The use of the same platform for the 95 to 150 validation repertoires and the roughly 630 first-cohort repertoires was reported by a later analysis.

TCRdb's table, derived via immunoSEQ multiplex PCR, lists solely in-frame clones and lacks some. The sample has under 150,000 clones, about nine tenths seen once. This CDR3 is 14 amino acids long. CDR1 and CDR2 from the germline V gene are SGDLS and YYNGEE. V lost 5 bases to trimming and J lost 10 bases, with 18 bases between them. This sequence joins TRBV9 and TRBJ1-4, with a tentative D call TRBD1 (5 bases). Sequencing was carried out using PBMCs. The TCR sequence derives from a man between 18 and 29 years old in good health and CMV-seronegative. DNA of the CDR3: TGTGCCAGCAGGGAGGGACGGACCACAGGAAAACTGTTTTTT. Protein product: CASREGRTTGKLFF.